This T cell receptor beta chain was observed in a study of post-analysis software for immune sequencing data. Study-level points and caveats: Compared against controls, patients with multiple sclerosis displayed significantly lower normalized Chao1 diversity. TRBV segments more frequent in patients than in controls numbered a few and included TRBV5-6, TRBV5-1 and TRBV20-1.

CDR3 size: 20 residues. V dropped 1 base and J dropped 0; count of bases not matched to a gene: 14. Per the germline V gene, CDR1 is MNHNS and CDR2 is SASEGT. Unique molecular identifiers were present in the TCR beta cDNA libraries. Researchers reported 520,000 or so cDNA molecules coming from approximately 0.95 to 9.8 million T cells. TCRdb redid the calling of the PCR reads with MiXCR, one entry per CDR3 protein. Of about 820,000 distinct CDR3 sequences in the sample, 53% were seen once. This clonotype was counted only a few times. Its matching antigen is unknown. The TCR was taken from a girl under 18 with multiple sclerosis. The J gene is TRBJ2-4, the V gene TRBV6-1; 8 nucleotides match TRBD1. The source material was blood. The DNA of the CDR3 is TGTGCCAGCAGTGAAGTCGCCGCGGACAGGGTCGTTCTAGCCAAAAACATTCAGTACTTC. Amino acid sequence: CASSEVAADRVVLAKNIQYF.